Below, 24 T cell receptor beta chains from the same sample are listed, as sequenced in a study of shared clonotypes between healthy human individuals. Terminally differentiated effector memory CD45RA+ cells were excluded by CCR7 positive selection of CD45RO-negative cells. TCRdb's table, derived via immunoSEQ multiplex PCR, lists solely in-frame clones and lacks some. Here the sample spans hundreds of thousands of clones, 95% to 97% being singletons. Sequencing was done on a sample of naive CD8+ T cells sorted from blood. Receptors originate from a woman aged 30 to 39 in good health.

CDR3 bases: TGTGCCTGGAGTAAGGGGTTTGACAATCAGCCCCAGCATTTT. Residues: CAWSKGFDNQPQHF. The chain joins TRBV30 to TRBJ1-5, with TRBD1 as a possible D gene (5 bases). V shed 2 bases and J shed 3 bases, with 11 bases lying between them. The germline CDR1 and CDR2 sequences are GTSNPN and SVGIG (reference sequence). There are 14 residues in the CDR3.

The V gene is TRBV13, the J gene TRBJ2-7; D perhaps matches TRBD1 (6 bases). The CDR3 has 13 residues. V gave up 4 bases and J gave up 5 bases, with 12 bases separating them. Germline assignment: CDR1 PRHDT and CDR2 FYEKMQ (reference sequence). The CDR3 DNA is TGTGCCAGCAGCTCTTACAGGGTCAACGAGCAGTACTTC. It is translated as CASSSYRVNEQYF.

This clone was counted a single time. This chain links TRBV10-1 with TRBJ2-3, with 7 nucleotides matching TRBD2. CDR3 length: 16 residues. Germline V gene data show CDR1 as WNHNN and CDR2 as SYGVQD (reference sequence). The J segment lost 6 bases and the V segment lost 0 bases, leaving 9 bases of the junction unmatched. CDR3 region: CASSESGAGWMDTQYF. The CDR3 nucleotides read TGCGCCAGCAGTGAGTCTGGAGCGGGGTGGATGGATACGCAGTATTTT.

The chain is built from TRBV28 and TRBJ2-6; no definite D call. V gave up 2 bases and J gave up 2 bases, with 4 bases separating them. CDR1 and CDR2 from the germline V gene are MDHEN and SYDVKM. This CDR3 spans 14 amino acids. CDR3 DNA: TGTGCCAGCAGTTTAAGCCCTGGGGCCAACGTCCTGACTTTC. Residues: CASSLSPGANVLTF.

V is TRBV7-9 and J is TRBJ1-5; D is unclear. The CDR3 spans 16 residues. CDR1 is SEHNR, CDR2 FQNEAQ, per germline (reference sequence). Trimming removed 1 base from V and 1 base from J, with 11 bases in between. The CDR3 reads CASSLVWSQSNQPQHF. The CDR3 region has the DNA TGTGCCAGCAGCTTAGTATGGAGTCAAAGCAATCAGCCCCAGCATTTT.

The CDR3 region has the DNA TGTGCCAGCTACGAGCAGTACTTC. This gives the protein CASYEQYF. The rearrangement uses TRBV7-2 and TRBJ2-7; no firm D call. Germline CDR1 SGHTA, CDR2 FQGNSA. Between the trimmed V and J ends, which lost 8 bases and 4 bases, there was a span of 0 bases. The CDR3 has 8 amino acids.

In this sample, this clone turned up once. This sequence joins TRBV6-5 and TRBJ1-5, with 7 positions matching TRBD1. Germline V lookup: CDR1 MNHEY, CDR2 SVGAGI. This CDR3 has 15 residues. Trimming cost V 2 bases and J 3 bases; bases outside gene matches: 4. Here the CDR3 reads CASSYADRSNQPQHF. CDR3 nucleotide sequence: TGTGCCAGCAGTTACGCGGACAGGTCCAATCAGCCCCAGCATTTT.

The count of this clone is one. The gene calls are TRBV5-6 and TRBJ2-1; 9 positions agree with TRBD1. The CDR3 extends over 12 amino acids. Germline CDR1 is SGHDT and CDR2 is YYEEEE. The junction had 3 bases not matched to a gene; V was cut back by 5 bases and J by 9 bases. CDR3 region: CASRGTGSEQFF. CDR3 bases: TGTGCCAGCAGGGGGACAGGGAGTGAGCAGTTCTTC.

This clone has just one count. The chain combines TRBV5-4 with TRBJ1-2, with D perhaps TRBD1 (5 bases). Deletions cut 4 bases from V and 3 bases from J, with 10 bases between. Looked up from germline, CDR1 is SGHNT and CDR2 is YYREEE (reference sequence). CDR3 size: 13 residues. CDR3 DNA: TGTGCCAGCAGCGGGGGGGATTACTATGGCTACACCTTC. It is translated as CASSGGDYYGYTF.

This clone was seen a single time. V gene TRBV7-9 combines with J gene TRBJ1-1, with TRBD1 matching over 7 bases. V was clipped by 3 bases and J by 4 bases; unmatched bases: 11. CDR3 length equals 16 residues. Per the germline V gene, CDR1 is SEHNR and CDR2 is FQNEAQ (reference sequence). The chain's CDR3 is CASSFRQGTGGTEAFF. The CDR3 DNA is TGTGCCAGCAGCTTTAGACAGGGAACGGGCGGCACTGAAGCTTTCTTT.

J is TRBJ1-1 and V is TRBV2; TRBD1 might be the D (6 bases). This CDR3 contains 14 residues. The ends were cut back, 4 bases at V and 4 bases at J, with 13 bases in the middle. The germline V gene has CDR1 SNHLY and CDR2 FYNNEI. The CDR3: CASSVQGESTEAFF. The CDR3 nucleotides read TGTGCCAGCAGTGTACAGGGCGAGAGCACTGAAGCTTTCTTT.

The V and J genes are TRBV14 and TRBJ2-7, with 8 bases matching TRBD1. Trimming removed 4 bases from V and 4 bases from J; junction bases left unmatched: 12. The CDR3 is 16 amino acids. Germline CDR1 reads SGHDN; CDR2 reads FVKESK. For the CDR3, the DNA is TGTGCCAGCAGCCCGCGATCGAGGACAGGGAGGTACGAGCAGTACTTC. Translation: CASSPRSRTGRYEQYF. The whole variable domain, remainder taken from reference TRBV14 and TRBJ2-7, is EAGVTQFPSHSVIEKGQTVTLRCDPISGHDNLYWYRRVMGKEIKFLLHFVKESKQDESGMPNNRFLAERTGGTYSTLKVQPAELEDSGVYFCASSPRSRTGRYEQYFGPGTRLTVT.

The V call is TRBV5-1, the J call TRBJ1-3; D uncertain. Looked up from germline, CDR1 is SGHRS and CDR2 is YFSETQ. V lost 3 bases to trimming and J lost 8 bases, with 21 bases between them. The CDR3 runs to 16 residues. This CDR3 reads CASSSETVRYGHTIYF. The CDR3 coding sequence is TGCGCCAGCAGCTCGGAAACCGTACGATACGGGCACACCATATATTTT.

This clone has only one observation. The chain employs TRBV10-3 and TRBJ1-1; D remains ambiguous. V lost 0 bases to trimming and J lost 1 base, with 6 bases between them. The length of the CDR3 is 14 residues. Per the germline V gene, CDR1 is ENHRY and CDR2 is SYGVKD. The CDR3 is CAISESEENTEAFF. CDR3 nucleotide sequence: TGTGCCATCAGTGAGTCGGAGGAGAACACTGAAGCTTTCTTT.

The chain uses TRBV6-5 and TRBJ2-5, with 11 bases that match TRBD2. Losses at the gene ends were 0 bases for V and 2 bases for J; bases not matched to a gene: 2. This CDR3 region has 16 residues. The germline V gene encodes CDR1 MNHEY and CDR2 SVGAGI. CDR3 sequence reads: CASSYSGTSGQETQYF. DNA of the CDR3: TGTGCCAGCAGTTACTCTGGGACTAGCGGACAAGAGACCCAGTACTTC.

The chain has TRBV5-4 and TRBJ2-1; no firm D call. Germline lookup yields CDR1 SGHNT and CDR2 YYREEE (reference sequence). V gave up 4 bases and J gave up 8 bases, with 7 bases separating them. The CDR3 runs to 11 residues. CDR3 residues: CASSTNHEQFF. The CDR3 DNA sequence: TGTGCCAGCAGCACGAACCATGAGCAGTTCTTC.

The chain recombines TRBV2 with TRBJ1-4; weak D call: TRBD1 (6 bases). The CDR3 has 17 amino acids. The ends were cut back, 3 bases at V and 4 bases at J, with 18 bases in the middle. Germline CDR1 reads SNHLY; CDR2 reads FYNNEI. In nucleotides, the CDR3 is TGTGCCAGCAGTGAGTCCCCGTCCGAGGGGGATAATGAAAAACTGTTTTTT. This gives the protein CASSESPSEGDNEKLFF.

V and J are TRBV5-4 and TRBJ2-7, with D unresolved. This CDR3 region has 12 residues. Between the trimmed V and J ends, which lost 3 bases and 3 bases, there was a span of 7 bases. Germline CDR1 reads SGHNT; CDR2 reads YYREEE (reference sequence). The chain's CDR3 is CASSSWGYEQYF. Written as DNA, the CDR3 is TGTGCCAGCAGCTCTTGGGGCTACGAGCAGTACTTC. Based on the CDR3 plus reference TRBV5-4 and TRBJ2-7, the full variable domain is ETGVTQSPTHLIKTRGQQVTLRCSSQSGHNTVSWYQQALGQGPQFIFQYYREEENGRGNFPPRFSGLQFPNYSSELNVNALELDDSALYLCASSSWGYEQYFGPGTRLTVT.

The rearrangement joins TRBV4-1 to TRBJ2-7; 10 bases match TRBD2. V lost 2 bases, J lost 5 bases, and 9 bases stayed unmatched. Germline lookup yields CDR1 MGHRA and CDR2 YSYEKL. The CDR3 totals 16 residues. CDR3: CASSQTTSGMLDEQYF. The CDR3 DNA reads TGCGCCAGCAGCCAAACTACTAGCGGGATGTTGGACGAGCAGTACTTC.

In its sample, this clone was seen once. The chain links TRBV2 to TRBJ1-1, with a possible D match to TRBD1 (5 bases). The germline CDR1 and CDR2 sequences are SNHLY and FYNNEI. The V gene lost 6 bases and the J gene lost 1 base, with 9 bases spanning the gap. The CDR3 has 13 residues. The CDR3 spells CASRPRGNTEAFF. The CDR3, as DNA: TGTGCCAGCAGGCCTAGGGGGAACACTGAAGCTTTCTTT.

With regard to this clone: Within the sample, other DNA sequences also encode this same CDR3. The chain couples TRBV28 to TRBJ1-5, with a possible D match to TRBD1 (5 bases). The CDR3 runs 14 residues. Germline CDR1 and CDR2: MDHEN and SYDVKM. Trimming took off 7 bases at V and 0 bases at J, with 10 bases between the two ends. The CDR3 nucleotides read TGTGCCAGCACCAAGGGGTATAGCAATCAGCCCCAGCATTTT. This codes for CASTKGYSNQPQHF.

The chain has TRBV2 and TRBJ2-1; D is possibly TRBD2 (6 bases). Germline V lookup: CDR1 SNHLY, CDR2 FYNNEI. The CDR3 is made up of 15 amino acids. Trimming cost V 0 bases and J 7 bases, with 13 bases left between them. The CDR3 DNA is TGTGCCAGCAGTGAAGCGCTGGAGGGCGGGAATGAGCAGTTCTTC. It is translated as CASSEALEGGNEQFF.

The gene calls are TRBV4-2 and TRBJ2-1; D is unresolved. V lost 0 bases to trimming and J lost 2 bases, with 14 bases between them. The CDR3 is 17 residues long. The germline V gene has CDR1 LGHNA and CDR2 YNFKEQ. In nucleotides, the CDR3 is TGTGCCAGCAGCCAAGATGCGTTAGCCGCTACCTACAATGAGCAGTTCTTC. Its translation: CASSQDALAATYNEQFF.

The rearrangement joins TRBV6-5 to TRBJ1-1; no clear D gene. V was trimmed by 7 bases and J by 3 bases, leaving 15 bases between them. The CDR3 runs to 14 residues. Germline-derived CDR1 and CDR2 are MNHEY and SVGAGI. The CDR3 is CASTPGSTYTEAFF. The CDR3 DNA reads TGTGCCAGCACGCCCGGGTCTACTTACACTGAAGCTTTCTTT.